Detailed here is one TCR beta chain. Its antigen specificity is not known. The input lacks base qualities; no much larger clone sits a single base away. The record originates from a study of shared clonotypes between healthy human individuals (dated by TCRdb to about 2020). In terms of the full investigation: The cohort comprised two women and a few men aged 18 to 49 years. To estimate repertoire size and how much clonotype sharing occurs between individuals, the study deeply sequenced the blood TCR repertoires of five healthy adults. Leukapheresis yielded between about 0.94 and 9.5 billion PBMCs per donor. To increase sequencing depth and limit assay-specific biases, different laboratories used diverse techniques to prepare libraries and sequence TCR repertoires. For each donor, three plates each were used for CD4 naive and CD4 memory, two plates were used for CD8 naive, and one plate was used for CD8 memory. The investigation overall reported the following: Naive subsets generally had larger estimated clonotype richness than memory subsets. Roughly 5% of naive CD4, 3% to 4% of naive CD8, roughly 2.4% of memory CD4, and 0.35% to 0.4% of memory CD8 clonotypes were shared across several donors. Even with the large sequencing depth, rarefaction of the sorted-subset datasets indicated that sequencing was incomplete. Pairwise subsampling indicated that sequencing depth was expected to affect the degree of clonotype sharing among donors. Because the study included a small number of donors, the genetic and exposure-history diversity represented was limited. Only blood was sampled, and tissue TCR repertoires likely differ from those in blood. Clonotypes shared by all four sorted-subset donors showed higher generation probabilities than non-shared clonotypes.

Using the deep immunoSEQ assay, TCR CDR3 regions were amplified from genomic DNA by multiplex PCR. Genomic DNA extracted from each cell subset was distributed evenly over all wells of several immunoSEQ 96-well plates, and each plate served as one replicate. Each replicate PCR for sorted subsets received about 200 ng genomic DNA, equal to tens of thousands of T cell genomes. Purified libraries were quantified with a Qubit 3.0 fluorometer, sized on a Bioanalyzer 2100, and re-quantified with the KAPA Library Quantification kit. Every immunoSEQ 96-well plate was sequenced on a dedicated single-read 150-cycle Illumina NextSeq 550 flow cell. The original pipeline was this. Because the immunoSEQ output held only junctional sequences and lacked quality scores, the filtering could not match the filtering applied to full-length reads. To assign V/J genes and CDR3, sequences were annotated against IMGT germline references using PyIR, a Python wrapper for IgBLAST v1.9. Reads were filtered out if the reads had weak V/J assignments (E-value above 1e-6), no CDR3, stop codons, out-of-frame junctions, or ambiguous translated residues. V3J clonotypes were defined by identical inferred V gene, J gene, and CDR3 amino acid sequence. To compute the percentage overlap between repertoires, the number of shared unique clonotypes was divided by the size of the smaller repertoire. Repertoire richness was assessed with RTK rarefaction, the Chao1 estimator, and Recon v2.1 estimates of unobserved clonotypes. For all TCRbeta clonotypes obtained by the gDNA method from a few donors, generation probabilities were computed with OLGA. As stored in TCRdb, this immuneACCESS dataset retains in-frame rearrangements with V and J assigned. A fraction of the clones does not appear; measured against another copy, unresolved V genes explain less than half of the discrepancy, and the remainder lacks a known reason. The DNA was the basis for D and trimming; V, J and clone size are from that table. This sample is represented by about 2.3 million clones; 85% to 95% of them were singletons. The ten largest clones add up to approximately 0.41% of the sample.

Reading from cysteine to phenylalanine, the CDR3 counts 13 amino acids. Just the 39-base CDR3 DNA is kept, in frame starting at base 1. Relative to germline, V is missing 8 bases and J is missing 6 bases, with 7 bases of the junction outside any gene match. CDR1 and CDR2 are drawn from the germline V gene: LGHNT, FRNRAP. Donors were healthy HIV-negative adults with no recently reported acute infections or vaccinations. Every donor was a Caucasian adult residing in Nashville, Tennessee, USA. CD4+ T cells were enriched by magnetic negative selection, after which naive cells were positively selected on CD45RA and the negative fraction was taken as the memory subset. Blood was collected by leukapheresis, and PBMCs were isolated by Ficoll-Histopaque density gradient centrifugation and then cryopreserved in liquid nitrogen vapor phase. Analytical flow cytometry was used to check the purity and quantity of each magnetically sorted T cell population. Genomic DNA was isolated from each sorted fraction and quantified by UV absorbance on a Nanodrop 2000c.

The sample comprised naive CD4+ T cells from PBMCs. Read against the paper, the sample's cell subset or site label means: CD45RA+ positively selected. This sequence originates from a man aged 18 to 30 in good health. Some clones in this sample may be carry-over from other donors' samples. The rearranged segments are TRBV12-5 and TRBJ1-1; TRBD1 lines up with 9 middle nucleotides. The DNA is TGTGCTAGTTTACAGGGGGCATCCGCTGAAGCTTTCTTT. Its protein reads: CASLQGASAEAFF.